This TCR beta chain came from a study of Tregs in tolerant kidney transplant recipients. Method: immunoSEQ multiplex PCR; TCRdb's copy keeps in-frame clones and lacks some. The repertoire holds some 70,000 clones, with roughly nine tenths as singletons. This CDR3 is 15 amino acids long. Looked up from germline, CDR1 is MDHEN and CDR2 is SYDVKM. With 5 bases clipped from V and 4 bases from J, the junction kept 8 bases outside the gene matches. The sequence was collected from a human donor who received a combined kidney and bone marrow transplant. Specimen: CD4+ T cells from blood, collected before the transplant. This chain uses TRBV28 with TRBJ1-2, with TRBD1 identical over 9 bases. CDR3 bases: TGTGCCAGCAGTCCCCGGGACAGGGCAGCCTATGGCTACACCTTC. Its translation is CASSPRDRAAYGYTF.